This T cell receptor (beta chain) comes out of a study of lymphopenia after photon versus proton radiotherapy. The CDR3 loop spans 14 amino acids. Germline lookup yields CDR1 SGHKS and CDR2 YYEKEE (reference sequence). The ends were cut back, 6 bases at V and 7 bases at J, with 19 bases in the middle. Generated by immunoSEQ multiplex PCR, the TCRdb table keeps only in-frame clones and is missing some. Of about 3,800 clones listed, about three quarters are singletons. The rearrangement joins TRBV5-5 to TRBJ1-1; the D is unclear. The sequenced sample was peripheral blood, obtained from a patient treated with proton-based radiotherapy. The sequence came from a man older than 75 with esophageal cancer. CDR3 region: CASNPGRVPNEAFF. CDR3 sequence (DNA): TGTGCCAGCAACCCCGGAAGGGTCCCGAATGAAGCTTTCTTT.